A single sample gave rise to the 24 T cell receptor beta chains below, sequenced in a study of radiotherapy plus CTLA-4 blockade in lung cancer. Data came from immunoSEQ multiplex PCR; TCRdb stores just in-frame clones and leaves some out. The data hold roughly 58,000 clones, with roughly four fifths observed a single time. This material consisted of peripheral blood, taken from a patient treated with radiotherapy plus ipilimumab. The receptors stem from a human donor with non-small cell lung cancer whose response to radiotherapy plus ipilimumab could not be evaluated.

CDR3 in amino acids: CASSTSPEGTEAFF. CDR3 coding DNA: TGTGCCAGCAGCACCTCCCCCGAGGGCACTGAAGCTTTCTTT. This sequence joins TRBV9 and TRBJ1-1, with no clear D. V shed 4 bases and J shed 4 bases, with 14 bases lying between them. The CDR3 has 14 amino acids. Per the germline V gene, CDR1 is SGDLS and CDR2 is YYNGEE.

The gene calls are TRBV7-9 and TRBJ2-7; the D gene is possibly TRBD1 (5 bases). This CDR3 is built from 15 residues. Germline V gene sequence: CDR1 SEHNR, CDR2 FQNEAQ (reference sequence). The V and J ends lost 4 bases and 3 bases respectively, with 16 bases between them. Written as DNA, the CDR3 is TGTGCCAGCAGCTCGTGGGGCGGAACCGTCTACGAGCAGTACTTC. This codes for CASSSWGGTVYEQYF. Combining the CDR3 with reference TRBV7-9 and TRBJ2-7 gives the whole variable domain DTGVSQNPRHKITKRGQNVTFRCDPISEHNRLYWYRQTLGQGPEFLTYFQNEAQLEKSRLLSDRFSAERPKGSFSTLEIQRTEQGDSAMYLCASSSWGGTVYEQYFGPGTRLTVT.

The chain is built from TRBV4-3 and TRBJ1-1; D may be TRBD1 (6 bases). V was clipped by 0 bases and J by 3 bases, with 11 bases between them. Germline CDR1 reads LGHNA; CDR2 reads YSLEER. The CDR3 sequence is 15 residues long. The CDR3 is CASSQDNSGDTEAFF. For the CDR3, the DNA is TGCGCCAGCAGCCAAGACAATTCAGGGGACACTGAAGCTTTCTTT.

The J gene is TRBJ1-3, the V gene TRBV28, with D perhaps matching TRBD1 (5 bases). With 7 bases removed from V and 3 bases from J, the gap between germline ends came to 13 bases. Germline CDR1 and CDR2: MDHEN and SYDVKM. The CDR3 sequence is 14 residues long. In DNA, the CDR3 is TGTGCCAGCATTCCTCCGGGGGTTGGAAACACCATATATTTT. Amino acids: CASIPPGVGNTIYF.

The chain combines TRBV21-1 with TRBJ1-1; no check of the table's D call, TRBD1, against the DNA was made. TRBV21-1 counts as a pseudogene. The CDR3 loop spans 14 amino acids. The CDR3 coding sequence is TGTGCCAGCAGCAGGGGCAGGGCTCATCTAGAAGCTTTCTTT. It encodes CASSRGRAHLEAFF.

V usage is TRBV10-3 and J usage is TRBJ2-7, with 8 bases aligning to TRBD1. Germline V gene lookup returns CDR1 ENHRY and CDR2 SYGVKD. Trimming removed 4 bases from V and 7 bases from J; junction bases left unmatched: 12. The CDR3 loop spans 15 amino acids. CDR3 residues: CAISGNSGGAGEQYF. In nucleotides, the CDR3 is TGTGCCATCAGTGGGAATTCAGGGGGCGCGGGGGAGCAGTACTTC.

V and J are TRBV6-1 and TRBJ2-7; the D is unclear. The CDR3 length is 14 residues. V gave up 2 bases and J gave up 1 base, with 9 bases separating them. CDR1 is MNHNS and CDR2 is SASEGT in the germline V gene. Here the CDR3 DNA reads TGTGCCAGCAGTGAACAACTACATTCCTACGAGCAGTACTTC. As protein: CASSEQLHSYEQYF.

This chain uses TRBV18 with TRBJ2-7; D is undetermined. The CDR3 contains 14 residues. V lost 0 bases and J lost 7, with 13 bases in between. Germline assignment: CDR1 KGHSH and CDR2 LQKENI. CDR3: CASSPPPTKQEQYF. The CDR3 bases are TGTGCCAGCTCACCACCTCCGACAAAGCAGGAGCAGTACTTC.

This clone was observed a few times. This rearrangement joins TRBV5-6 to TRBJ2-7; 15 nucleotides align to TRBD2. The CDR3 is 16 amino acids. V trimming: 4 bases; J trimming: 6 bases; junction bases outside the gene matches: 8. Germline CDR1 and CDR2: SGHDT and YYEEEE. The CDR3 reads CASSRGLAGGVGEQYF. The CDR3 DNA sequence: TGTGCCAGCAGCCGCGGACTAGCGGGAGGGGTGGGCGAGCAGTACTTC.

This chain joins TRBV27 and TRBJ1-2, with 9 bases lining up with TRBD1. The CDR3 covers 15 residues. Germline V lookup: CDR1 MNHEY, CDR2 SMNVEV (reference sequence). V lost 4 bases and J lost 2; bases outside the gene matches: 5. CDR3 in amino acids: CASSSTGTGNYGYTF. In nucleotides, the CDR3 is TGTGCCAGCAGTTCGACCGGGACAGGGAACTATGGCTACACCTTC.

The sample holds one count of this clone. The DNA of the CDR3 is TGCAGCGTTGAAGGAGGGGGCGCCGGCTATGGCTACACCTTC. Amino acids: CSVEGGGAGYGYTF. The rearrangement links TRBV29-1 to TRBJ1-2; TRBD1 aligns across 7 bases. The CDR3 is 14 amino acids. Germline CDR1 and CDR2: SQVTM and ANQGSEA. J gave up 4 bases and V 1 base, and 6 bases lay outside the gene matches.

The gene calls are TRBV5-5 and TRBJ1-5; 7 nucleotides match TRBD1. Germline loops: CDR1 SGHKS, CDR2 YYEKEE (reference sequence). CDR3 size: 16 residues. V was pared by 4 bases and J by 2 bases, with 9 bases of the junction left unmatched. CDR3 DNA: TGTGCCAGCAGCCTGACAGGGAATGATGGCAATCAGCCCCAGCATTTT. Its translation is CASSLTGNDGNQPQHF.

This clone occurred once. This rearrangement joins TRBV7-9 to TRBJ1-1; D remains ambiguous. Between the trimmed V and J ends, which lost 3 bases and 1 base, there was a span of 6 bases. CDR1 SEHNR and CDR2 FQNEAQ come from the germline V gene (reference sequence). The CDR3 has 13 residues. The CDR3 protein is CASSFPGNTEAFF. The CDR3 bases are TGTGCCAGCAGCTTCCCAGGGAACACTGAAGCTTTCTTT.

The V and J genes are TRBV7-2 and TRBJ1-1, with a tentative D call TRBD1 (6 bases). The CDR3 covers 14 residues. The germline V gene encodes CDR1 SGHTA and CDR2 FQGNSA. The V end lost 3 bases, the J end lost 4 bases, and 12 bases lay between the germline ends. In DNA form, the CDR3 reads TGTGCCAGCAGCTTTTCCGGGACATTCACTGAAGCTTTCTTT. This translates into CASSFSGTFTEAFF.

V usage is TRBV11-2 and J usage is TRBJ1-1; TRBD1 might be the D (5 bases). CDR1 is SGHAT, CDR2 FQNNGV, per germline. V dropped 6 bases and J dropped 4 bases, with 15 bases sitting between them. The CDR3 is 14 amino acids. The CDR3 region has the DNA TGTGCCAGCAGATTCCAGGGCGGGGGCACTGAAGCTTTCTTT. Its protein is CASRFQGGGTEAFF.

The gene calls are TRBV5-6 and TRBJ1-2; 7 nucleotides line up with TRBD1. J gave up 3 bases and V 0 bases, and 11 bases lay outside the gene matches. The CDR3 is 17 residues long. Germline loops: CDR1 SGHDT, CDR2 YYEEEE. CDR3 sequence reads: CASSLGTAGGIYYGYTF. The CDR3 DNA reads TGTGCCAGCAGCTTGGGTACGGCAGGGGGAATTTACTATGGCTACACCTTC.

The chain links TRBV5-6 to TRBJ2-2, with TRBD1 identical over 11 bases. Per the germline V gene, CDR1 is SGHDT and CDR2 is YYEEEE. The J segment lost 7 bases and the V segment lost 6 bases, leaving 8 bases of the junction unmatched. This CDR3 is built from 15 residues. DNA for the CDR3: TGTGCCAGCAATCGCCGGGACAGGGGGGGCGGGGAGCTGTTTTTT. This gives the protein CASNRRDRGGGELFF.

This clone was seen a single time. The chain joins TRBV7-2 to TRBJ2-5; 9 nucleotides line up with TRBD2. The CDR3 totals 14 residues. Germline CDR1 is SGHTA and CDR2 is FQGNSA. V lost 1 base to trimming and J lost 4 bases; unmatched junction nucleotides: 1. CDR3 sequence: CASSLGSGRETQYF. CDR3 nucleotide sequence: TGTGCCAGCAGCTTAGGTAGCGGGAGAGAGACCCAGTACTTC.

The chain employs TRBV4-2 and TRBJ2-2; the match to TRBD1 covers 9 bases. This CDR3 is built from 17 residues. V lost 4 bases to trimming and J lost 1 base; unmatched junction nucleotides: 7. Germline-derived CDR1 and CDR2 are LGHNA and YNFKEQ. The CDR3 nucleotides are TGTGCCAGCAGCCGGACGGGACAGGGTCGGAACACCGGGGAGCTGTTTTTT. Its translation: CASSRTGQGRNTGELFF.

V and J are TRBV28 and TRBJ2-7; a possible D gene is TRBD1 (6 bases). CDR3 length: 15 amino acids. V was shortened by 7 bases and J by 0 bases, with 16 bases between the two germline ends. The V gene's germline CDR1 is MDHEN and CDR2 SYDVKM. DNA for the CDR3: TGTGCCAGCAAGGTGGACAGAGTTTTCTCCTACGAGCAGTACTTC. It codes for CASKVDRVFSYEQYF. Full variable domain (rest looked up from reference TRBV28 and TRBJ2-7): DVKVTQSSRYLVKRTGEKVFLECVQDMDHENMFWYRQDPGLGLRLIYFSYDVKMKEKGDIPEGYSVSREKKERFSLILESASTNQTSMYLCASKVDRVFSYEQYFGPGTRLTVT.

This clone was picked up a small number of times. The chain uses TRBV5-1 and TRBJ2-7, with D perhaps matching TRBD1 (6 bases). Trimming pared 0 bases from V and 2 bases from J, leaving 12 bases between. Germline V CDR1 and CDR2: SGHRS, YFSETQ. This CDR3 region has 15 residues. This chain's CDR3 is CASSLDGGPPYEQYF. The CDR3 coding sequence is TGCGCCAGCAGCTTGGATGGGGGCCCCCCCTACGAGCAGTACTTC.

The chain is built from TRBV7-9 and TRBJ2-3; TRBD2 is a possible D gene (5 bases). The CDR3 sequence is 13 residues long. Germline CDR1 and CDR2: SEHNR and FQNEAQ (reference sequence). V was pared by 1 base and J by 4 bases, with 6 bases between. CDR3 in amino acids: CASSLERADTQYF. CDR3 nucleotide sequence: TGTGCCAGCAGCTTAGAGAGGGCAGATACGCAGTATTTT.

For the CDR3, the DNA is TGTGCCAGCAGTTTATCGTGGACAGGGACGGATACGCAGTATTTT. This gives the protein CASSLSWTGTDTQYF. This chain uses TRBV27 with TRBJ2-3; 8 bases align to TRBD1. This CDR3 has 15 amino acids. Trimming at V came to 0 bases and at J to 6 bases, leaving 5 bases not matched to a gene. Germline loops: CDR1 MNHEY, CDR2 SMNVEV (reference sequence).

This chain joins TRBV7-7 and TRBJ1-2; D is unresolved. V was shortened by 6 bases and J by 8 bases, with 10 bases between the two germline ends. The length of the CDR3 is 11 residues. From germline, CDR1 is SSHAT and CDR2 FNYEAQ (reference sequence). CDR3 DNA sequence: TGTGCCAGCAGTATAACTGCCGGCTACACCTTC. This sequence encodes CASSITAGYTF.